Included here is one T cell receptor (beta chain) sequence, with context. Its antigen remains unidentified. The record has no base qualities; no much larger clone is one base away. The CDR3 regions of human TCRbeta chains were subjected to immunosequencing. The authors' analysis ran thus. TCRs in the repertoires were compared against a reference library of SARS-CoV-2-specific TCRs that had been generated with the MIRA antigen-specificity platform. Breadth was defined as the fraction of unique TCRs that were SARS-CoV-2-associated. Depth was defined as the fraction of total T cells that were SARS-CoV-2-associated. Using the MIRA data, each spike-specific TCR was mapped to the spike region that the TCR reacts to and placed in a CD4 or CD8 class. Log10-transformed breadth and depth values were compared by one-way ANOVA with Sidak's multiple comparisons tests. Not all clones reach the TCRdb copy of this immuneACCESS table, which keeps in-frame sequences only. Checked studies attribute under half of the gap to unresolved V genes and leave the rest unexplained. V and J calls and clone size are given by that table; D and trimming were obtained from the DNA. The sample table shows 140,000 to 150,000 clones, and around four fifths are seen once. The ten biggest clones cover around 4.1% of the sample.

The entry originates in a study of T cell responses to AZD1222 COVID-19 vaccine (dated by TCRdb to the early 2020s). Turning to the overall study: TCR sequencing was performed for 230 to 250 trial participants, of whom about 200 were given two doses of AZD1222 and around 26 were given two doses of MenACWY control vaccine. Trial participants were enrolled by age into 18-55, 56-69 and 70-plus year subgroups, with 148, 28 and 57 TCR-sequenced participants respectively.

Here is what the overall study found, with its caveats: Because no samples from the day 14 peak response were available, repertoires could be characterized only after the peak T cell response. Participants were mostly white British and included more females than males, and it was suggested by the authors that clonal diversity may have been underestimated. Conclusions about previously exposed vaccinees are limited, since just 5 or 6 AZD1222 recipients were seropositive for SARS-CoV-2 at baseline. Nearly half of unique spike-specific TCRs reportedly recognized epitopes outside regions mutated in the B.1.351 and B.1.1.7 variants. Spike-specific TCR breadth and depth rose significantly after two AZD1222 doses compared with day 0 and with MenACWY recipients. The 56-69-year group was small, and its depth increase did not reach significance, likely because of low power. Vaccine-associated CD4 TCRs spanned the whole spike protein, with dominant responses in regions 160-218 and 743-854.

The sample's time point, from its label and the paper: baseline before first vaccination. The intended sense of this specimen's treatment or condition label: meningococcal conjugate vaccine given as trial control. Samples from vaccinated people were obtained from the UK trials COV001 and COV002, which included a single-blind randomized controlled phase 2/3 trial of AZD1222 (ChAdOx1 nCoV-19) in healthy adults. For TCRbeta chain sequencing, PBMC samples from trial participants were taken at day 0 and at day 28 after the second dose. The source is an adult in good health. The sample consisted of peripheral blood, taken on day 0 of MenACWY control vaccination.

The DNA sequence is TGCGCCAGCAGCCAAGATAGAACGGCTTACAATGAGCAGTTCTTC. This translates into CASSQDRTAYNEQFF. The chain uses TRBV4-1 and TRBJ2-1, with no D gene named confidently. Relative to germline, V is 0 bases shorter and J is 4 bases shorter, with 10 bases between their ends. The CDR3 numbers 15 residues from cysteine through phenylalanine. The retained sequence is limited to the CDR3, 45 bases, with the frame set at the first base. CDR1 and CDR2, per the germline V gene, are MGHRA and YSYEKL.